These 2 T cell receptor delta chains came from one sample sequenced in a study of gamma-delta chains in newborns, infants, children. TCRdb called clones from the reads again using CATT. The sample holds roughly 14,000 delta-chain clones, 7.3% seen once. The specimen was blood. The receptor set was obtained from a child who was a newborn, infant or young child, either healthy, febrile or measles-vaccinated (not recorded which).

As to this clone: The same CDR3 is also encoded by other DNA sequences in this sample. The CDR3 sequence is CACDATGGYGSSWDTRQMFF. The DNA for the CDR3 is TGTGCCTGTGACGCTACTGGGGGATATGGGAGCTCCTGGGACACCCGACAGATGTTTTTC. This chain uses TRDV2 with TRDJ3, with 11 bases matching TRDD3. This CDR3 region has 20 residues. Germline V lookup: CDR1 GEAIGNYY, CDR2 EKD. The junction had 9 bases not matched to a gene; V was cut back by 3 bases and J by 0 bases.

This clone was detected only a few times. This chain links TRDV2 with TRDJ1; 9 bases agree with TRDD3. The CDR3 length is 16 residues. CDR1 GEAIGNYY and CDR2 EKD come from the germline V gene. The V and J ends lost 3 bases and 2 bases, in that order; junction bases with no gene match: 9. The DNA of the CDR3 is TGTGCCTGTGACGTACTGGGGATACGGGCGACCGATAAACTCATCTTT. Its translation: CACDVLGIRATDKLIF.